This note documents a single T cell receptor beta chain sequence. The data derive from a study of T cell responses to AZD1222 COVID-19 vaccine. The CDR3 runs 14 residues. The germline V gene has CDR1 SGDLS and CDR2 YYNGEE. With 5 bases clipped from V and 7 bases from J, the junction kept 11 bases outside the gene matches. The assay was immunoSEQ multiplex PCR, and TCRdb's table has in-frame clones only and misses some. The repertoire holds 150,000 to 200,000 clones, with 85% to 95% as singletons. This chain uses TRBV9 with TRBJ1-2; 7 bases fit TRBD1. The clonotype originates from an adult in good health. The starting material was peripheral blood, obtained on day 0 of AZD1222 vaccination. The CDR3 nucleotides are TGTGCCAGCAGTCAACAGGGGCCCTCGGGTGGCTACACCTTC. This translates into CASSQQGPSGGYTF.